The 21 T cell receptor beta chains given below trace back to one sample, sequenced in a study of breast tumors, draining lymph nodes, adjacent tissues. TCRdb itself ran the multiplex PCR reads through MiXCR, one entry per CDR3 protein. The sample carries roughly 220,000 distinct CDR3 sequences, nearly 35% recorded once. Breast cancer patients provided tissue from their axillary draining lymph nodes. Specimen: axillary lymph node tissue. These receptors all stem from a female donor with breast cancer. Some clones in this sample may be carry-over from other donors' samples.

This clonotype was recorded at least ten times. The chain uses TRBV7-3 and TRBJ2-1, with TRBD2 identical over 7 bases. Germline CDR1 reads SGHTA; CDR2 reads FQGTGA. This CDR3 is built from 16 residues. Unmatched junction bases numbered 16, after V lost 6 bases and J lost 8 bases. The DNA of the CDR3 is TGTGCCAGCAGTCTCCAGGGCGGGAGAGTTGTAGATGAGCAGTTCTTC. Its translation is CASSLQGGRVVDEQFF.

The rearrangement links TRBV29-1 to TRBJ2-5; D remains unclear. CDR1 and CDR2 (germline): SQVTM, ANQGSEA. The CDR3 is made up of 13 amino acids. V shed 8 bases and J shed 1 base, with 14 bases lying between them. The CDR3 DNA follows: TGCAGCCAAGATTTGGGCAGCCAAGAGACCCAGTACTTC. Amino acid sequence: CSQDLGSQETQYF.

This chain joins TRBV7-9 and TRBJ2-4; 7 bases match TRBD1. Unmatched junction bases numbered 1, after V lost 5 bases and J lost 6 bases. CDR1 is SEHNR, CDR2 FQNEAQ, per germline (reference sequence). The CDR3 extends over 12 amino acids. CDR3 nucleotide sequence: TGTGCCAGCAGCCGACAGGGAAACATTCAGTACTTC. Translating it yields CASSRQGNIQYF. The full variable domain, with the rest looked up from reference TRBV7-9 and TRBJ2-4, is DTGVSQNPRHKITKRGQNVTFRCDPISEHNRLYWYRQTLGQGPEFLTYFQNEAQLEKSRLLSDRFSAERPKGSFSTLEIQRTEQGDSAMYLCASSRQGNIQYFGAGTRLSVL.

About this clonotype: The CDR3 ends on some other residue instead of the conserved phenylalanine or tryptophan, so this is likely a read error. No DNA is shown, since the ends of the CDR3 on it are uncertain; the CDR3 is the one TCRdb lists. The genes are TRBV20-1 and TRBJ1-3. Per the germline V gene, CDR1 is DFQATT and CDR2 is SNEGSKA (reference sequence). The CDR3 spans 11 amino acids, including both terminal residues. The CDR3 loop reads CSARDIRQGNT.

This clonotype came up many times. The gene calls are TRBV9 and TRBJ1-6; D unclear. Germline CDR1 reads SGDLS; CDR2 reads YYNGEE. The CDR3 length is 14 residues. V lost 3 bases to trimming and J lost 3 bases, with 7 bases between them. The CDR3 spells CASSDRDYNSPLHF. In DNA, the CDR3 is TGTGCCAGCAGCGACCGGGACTATAATTCACCCCTCCACTTT.

This clonotype has at least ten counts. The V and J genes are TRBV4-2 and TRBJ2-1, with 7 nucleotides matching TRBD2. V trimming: 2 bases; J trimming: 3 bases; junction bases outside the gene matches: 4. CDR1 and CDR2 (germline): LGHNA, YNFKEQ. This CDR3 contains 15 residues. As DNA, the CDR3 is TGTGCCAGCAGCCAACAGAGCGGGAACTACAATGAGCAGTTCTTC. This gives the protein CASSQQSGNYNEQFF.

In its sample, this clonotype was seen many times. This sequence joins TRBV28 and TRBJ2-7, with 9 bases lining up with TRBD2. This CDR3 is built from 14 residues. The germline V gene encodes CDR1 MDHEN and CDR2 SYDVKM. V shed 2 bases and J 4 bases; nucleotides not matched to a gene: 3. DNA for the CDR3: TGTGCCAGCAGTTTAGGACTAGCGACTTACGAGCAGTACTTC. Amino acids: CASSLGLATYEQYF.

This clonotype was observed many times. The rearrangement links TRBV4-1 to TRBJ2-2, with a tentative D call TRBD1 (6 bases). The germline V gene has CDR1 MGHRA and CDR2 YSYEKL. Trimming removed 5 bases at V and 0 bases at J, with 13 bases between. The CDR3 loop spans 16 amino acids. The CDR3 DNA is TGCGCCAGCAGCTTTGACAGGTTCGCGAACACCGGGGAGCTGTTTTTT. Its protein product is CASSFDRFANTGELFF.

In this sample, this clonotype turned up a few times. V usage is TRBV6-6 and J usage is TRBJ2-1; 12 bases are shared with TRBD2. Germline CDR1 MNHNY, CDR2 SVGAGI (reference sequence). Trimming removed 5 bases from V and 5 bases from J; junction bases left unmatched: 7. This CDR3 spans 16 amino acids. DNA of the CDR3: TGTGCCAGCAGTCCCCCACTAGCGGGGGGCCACAATGAGCAGTTCTTC. Protein: CASSPPLAGGHNEQFF.

The chain uses TRBV29-1 and TRBJ2-7; tentatively, D is TRBD1 or TRBD2 (5 bases each). Germline values: CDR1 SQVTM, CDR2 ANQGSEA. The CDR3 sequence is 13 residues long. Trimming left V 3 bases short and J 7 bases short, with 16 bases between. Written as DNA, the CDR3 is TGCAGCGTTGATGAATCGGCAGGGAGAGAGCAGTACTTC. This translates into CSVDESAGREQYF.

Many counts were recorded for this clonotype. V gene TRBV7-2 combines with J gene TRBJ1-3; possible D gene TRBD1, 5 bases. Germline CDR1 reads SGHTA; CDR2 reads FQGNSA. V lost 0 bases to trimming and J lost 3 bases, with 12 bases between them. The CDR3 totals 16 residues. DNA of the CDR3: TGTGCCAGCAGCTTAGCTGCAGGGCAATATGGAAACACCATATATTTT. Amino acid sequence: CASSLAAGQYGNTIYF.

This clonotype was seen more than once but under ten times. The chain combines TRBV10-2 with TRBJ2-4, with 11 bases matching TRBD2. Germline assignment: CDR1 WSHSY and CDR2 SAAADI. The CDR3 sequence is 18 residues long. The V gene end was trimmed by 0 bases and the J gene end by 1 base; junction bases not matched to a gene: 5. The CDR3, as DNA: TGCGCCAGCAGTGAGTCGTTAATAGCGGGGGGGGCCAAAAACATTCAGTACTTC. Residues: CASSESLIAGGAKNIQYF.

This clonotype was seen only a few times. The gene calls are TRBV20-1 and TRBJ2-3; D is possibly TRBD1 (6 bases). Per germline, CDR1 DFQATT and CDR2 SNEGSKA (reference sequence). CDR3 length: 15 residues. Between the trimmed V and J ends, which lost 6 bases and 4 bases, there was a span of 20 bases. The chain's CDR3 is CSASSVDGGPDTQYF. The CDR3 coding sequence is TGCAGTGCCAGCAGCGTAGATGGGGGCCCAGATACGCAGTATTTT.

This clonotype has more than one count but fewer than ten. The rearrangement links TRBV6-2 or TRBV6-3 to TRBJ1-4, with D tentatively TRBD1 (6 bases). CDR1 and CDR2 (germline): MNHEY, SVGEGT. Deletions cut 5 bases from V and 7 bases from J, with 17 bases between. The CDR3 sequence is 15 residues long. CDR3 region: CASSTQTGRTEKLFF. As DNA, the CDR3 is TGTGCCAGCAGTACGCAGACAGGCAGAACTGAAAAACTGTTTTTT.

This clonotype has at least ten counts. The chain has TRBV19 and TRBJ2-7; the match to TRBD1 covers 7 bases. The CDR3 spans 14 residues. The junction had 1 base not matched to a gene; V was cut back by 1 base and J by 1 base. The V gene's germline CDR1 is LNHDA and CDR2 SQIVND (reference sequence). CDR3 sequence reads: CASSIGGQSYEQYF. Written as DNA, the CDR3 is TGTGCCAGTAGTATAGGGGGACAGTCCTACGAGCAGTACTTC.

The table lists this clonotype with many counts. The rearrangement uses TRBV20-1 and TRBJ2-1; 8 bases map to TRBD2. The germline V gene has CDR1 DFQATT and CDR2 SNEGSKA (reference sequence). Unmatched junction bases numbered 9, after V lost 2 bases and J lost 9 bases. CDR3 length: 14 amino acids. The CDR3 sequence is CSARREGLDGEQFF. The DNA for the CDR3 is TGCAGTGCTAGACGGGAGGGCCTGGACGGTGAGCAGTTCTTC.

The rearrangement uses TRBV5-4 and TRBJ1-2, with D perhaps matching TRBD1 (6 bases). Per the germline V gene, CDR1 is SGHNT and CDR2 is YYREEE (reference sequence). V lost 3 bases and J lost 4, with 13 bases in between. The CDR3 totals 14 residues. The CDR3 DNA reads as TGTGCCAGCAGCTCCACGACAGGTACCTATGGCTACACCTTC. This translates into CASSSTTGTYGYTF.

This clonotype was seen at least ten times. At one end the junction does not follow the germline gene, possibly because of a read error. The V and J genes are TRBV9 and TRBJ1-2, with TRBD1 matching 7 bases. Per germline, CDR1 SGDLS and CDR2 YYNGEE. The CDR3 spans 13 residues. This chain's CDR3 is CASSVGQDYGYTF. The CDR3 nucleotides read TGTGCCAGCAGTGTAGGACAGGACTATGGCTACACCTTC.

This clonotype was recorded at least ten times. This rearrangement joins TRBV20-1 to TRBJ2-5; no clear D. CDR3 length equals 14 residues. In germline, CDR1 is DFQATT, CDR2 SNEGSKA (reference sequence). V lost 3 bases and J 5 bases, leaving 16 bases between the germline ends. The CDR3 loop reads CSASIVRSAETQYF. CDR3 DNA sequence: TGCAGTGCTAGTATCGTCCGATCGGCTGAGACCCAGTACTTC.

This clonotype was detected only a few times. The gene calls are TRBV6-4 and TRBJ1-3, with 7 bases identical to TRBD1. This CDR3 contains 16 residues. The J segment lost 0 bases and the V segment lost 5 bases, leaving 7 bases of the junction unmatched. Germline CDR1 MRHNA, CDR2 SNTAGT. CDR3 DNA sequence: TGTGCCAGCAGTCCGAATCCAGGGGGCTCTGGAAACACCATATATTTT. It yields the protein CASSPNPGGSGNTIYF.

This clonotype has a count of ten or more. This chain joins TRBV7-8 and TRBJ2-6; 8 nucleotides align to TRBD1. CDR3 length: 17 amino acids. V shed 5 bases and J 0 bases; nucleotides not matched to a gene: 6. Germline V gene data show CDR1 as SGHVS and CDR2 as FQNEAQ. The CDR3, as DNA: TGTGCCAGCAGCAAAGGACAGGGCGCCTCTGGGGCCAACGTCCTGACTTTC. This codes for CASSKGQGASGANVLTF.